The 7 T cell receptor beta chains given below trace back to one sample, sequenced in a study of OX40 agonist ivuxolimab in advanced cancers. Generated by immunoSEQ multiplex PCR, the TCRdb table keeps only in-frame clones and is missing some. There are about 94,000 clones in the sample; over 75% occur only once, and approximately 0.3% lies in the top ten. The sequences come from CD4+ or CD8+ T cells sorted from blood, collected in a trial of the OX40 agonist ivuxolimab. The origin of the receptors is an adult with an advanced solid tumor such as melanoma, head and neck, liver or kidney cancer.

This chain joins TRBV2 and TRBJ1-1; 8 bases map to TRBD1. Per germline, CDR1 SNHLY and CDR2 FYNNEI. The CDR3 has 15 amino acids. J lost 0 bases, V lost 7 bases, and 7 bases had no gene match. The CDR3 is CASTEQGALNTEAFF. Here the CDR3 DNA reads TGTGCCAGCACGGAGCAGGGGGCCTTGAACACTGAAGCTTTCTTT.

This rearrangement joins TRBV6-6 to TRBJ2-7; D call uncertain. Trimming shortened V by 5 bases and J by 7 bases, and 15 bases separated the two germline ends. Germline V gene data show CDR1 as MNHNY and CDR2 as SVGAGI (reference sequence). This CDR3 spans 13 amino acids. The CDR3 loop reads CASSPSRSGEQYF. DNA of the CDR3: TGTGCCAGCAGTCCCTCCCGCTCTGGGGAGCAGTACTTC.

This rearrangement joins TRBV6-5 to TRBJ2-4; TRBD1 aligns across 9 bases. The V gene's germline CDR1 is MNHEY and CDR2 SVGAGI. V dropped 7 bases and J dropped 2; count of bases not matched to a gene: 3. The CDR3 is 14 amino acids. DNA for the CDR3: TGTGCCAGCATGGGGACAGGGACCAAAAACATTCAGTACTTC. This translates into CASMGTGTKNIQYF.

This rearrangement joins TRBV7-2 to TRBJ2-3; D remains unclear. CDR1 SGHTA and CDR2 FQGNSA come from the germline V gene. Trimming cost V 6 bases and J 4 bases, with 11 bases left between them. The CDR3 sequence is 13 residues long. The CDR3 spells CASRLTGPDTQYF. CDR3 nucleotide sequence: TGTGCCAGCAGGCTCACTGGGCCAGATACGCAGTATTTT.

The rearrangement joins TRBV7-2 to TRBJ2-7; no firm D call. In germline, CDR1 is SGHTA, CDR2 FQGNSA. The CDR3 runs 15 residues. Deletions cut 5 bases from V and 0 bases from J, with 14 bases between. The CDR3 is CASSRSGPSSYEQYF. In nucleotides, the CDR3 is TGTGCCAGCAGCCGTTCCGGGCCCAGCTCCTACGAGCAGTACTTC.

The CDR3 nucleotides are TGTGCCAGCAATGAGATAAACACCATATATTTT. Residues: CASNEINTIYF. The V call is TRBV2, the J call TRBJ1-3; D not resolved. CDR1 and CDR2 (germline): SNHLY, FYNNEI. CDR3 length: 11 amino acids. V was shortened by 7 bases and J by 6 bases, with 7 bases between the two germline ends.

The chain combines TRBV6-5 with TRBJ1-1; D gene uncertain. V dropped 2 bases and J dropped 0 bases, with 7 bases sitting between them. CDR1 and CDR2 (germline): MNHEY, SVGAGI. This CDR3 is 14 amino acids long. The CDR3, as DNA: TGTGCCAGCAGTTACGGTGGGATGAACACTGAAGCTTTCTTT. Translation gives CASSYGGMNTEAFF.